Shown below are 20 T cell receptor beta chains from a single sample sequenced in a study of blood T cells in healthy people across ages. PCR was performed a second time for about 7 to 11 cycles using a sample-barcoded 5' primer and a J-beta primer mix. TCRdb reprocessed the 5' RACE reads with MiXCR, giving one entry per CDR3 protein. This repertoire shows about 640,000 distinct CDR3 sequences, under 65% found once; its top ten account for about two fifths. Sequencing input: blood. The receptors were gathered from a man aged 55 to 70 in good health.

This clonotype has more than one count but fewer than ten. This chain links TRBV29-1 with TRBJ2-1; 7 nucleotides agree with TRBD1. CDR3 length equals 13 residues. After removal of 6 bases from V and 9 bases from J, the junction contained 11 bases not matched to a gene. The germline V gene encodes CDR1 SQVTM and CDR2 ANQGSEA. Here the CDR3 reads CSVGDRAVTEQFF. CDR3 in DNA: TGCAGCGTGGGTGACAGGGCAGTCACTGAGCAGTTCTTC.

This clonotype appeared a few times. The rearrangement uses TRBV7-7 and TRBJ2-5; D call uncertain. CDR3 length equals 16 residues. The germline CDR1 and CDR2 sequences are SSHAT and FNYEAQ (reference sequence). Deletions cut 3 bases from V and 3 bases from J, with 17 bases between. The CDR3 DNA reads TGTGCCAGCAGCTTCGGGCTAGTTGGTGGGGAAGAGACCCAGTACTTC. Translating gives CASSFGLVGGEETQYF.

The chain recombines TRBV6-2 or TRBV6-3 with TRBJ1-2, with D perhaps TRBD1 (5 bases). The CDR3 is made up of 15 amino acids. Trimming cost V 6 bases and J 1 base, with 15 bases left between them. The germline gives CDR1 MNHEY, CDR2 SVGEGT. CDR3: CASRSSGRHNYGYTF. The CDR3 DNA reads TGTGCCAGCAGGTCTTCAGGGAGGCATAACTATGGCTACACCTTC.

This clonotype has more than one count but fewer than ten. This sequence joins TRBV5-1 and TRBJ2-1; 10 positions agree with TRBD2. Germline CDR1 SGHRS, CDR2 YFSETQ. This CDR3 is 15 amino acids long. Losses at the gene ends were 0 bases for V and 7 bases for J; bases not matched to a gene: 4. The CDR3 DNA reads as TGCGCCAGCAGCTTGGGAGCGGGGGGGCCTAATGAGCAGTTCTTC. Its protein is CASSLGAGGPNEQFF.

The genes are TRBV20-1 and TRBJ1-1, with D perhaps TRBD1 (6 bases). Germline V lookup: CDR1 DFQATT, CDR2 SNEGSKA (reference sequence). Trimming stripped 4 bases from V and 4 bases from J, with 19 bases between. The CDR3 runs to 15 residues. DNA for the CDR3: TGCAGTGCTATAAGGCCGGGAGCCAGGGGCACTGAAGCTTTCTTT. The encoded protein is CSAIRPGARGTEAFF.

The chain recombines TRBV10-2 with TRBJ2-6; D remains unclear. Trimming stripped 8 bases from V and 6 bases from J, with 5 bases between. This CDR3 has 11 amino acids. The germline V gene encodes CDR1 WSHSY and CDR2 SAAADI. The CDR3 DNA reads as TGCGCCAGCTTTGCGGCCAACGTCCTGACTTTC. It codes for CASFAANVLTF.

The V call is TRBV5-1, the J call TRBJ2-3; weak D call: TRBD1 (8 bases). V lost 4 bases, J lost 6 bases, and 18 bases lay in between. The germline CDR1 and CDR2 sequences are SGHRS and YFSETQ. This CDR3 is built from 15 residues. Here the CDR3 reads CASSNRGGTGDTQYF. CDR3 coding DNA: TGCGCCAGCAGCAACAGGGGGGGAACTGGGGATACGCAGTATTTT.

The chain carries TRBV6-6 and TRBJ1-1; 8 bases map to TRBD1. Germline trimming cut 6 bases from V and 1 base from J; bases unmatched to any gene: 4. The germline gives CDR1 MNHNY, CDR2 SVGAGI (reference sequence). The CDR3 contains 14 residues. The CDR3 nucleotides are TGTGCCAGCAGAGGACAGGGTACGAACACTGAAGCTTTCTTT. It yields the protein CASRGQGTNTEAFF.

The table lists this clonotype with a few counts. This sequence joins TRBV29-1 and TRBJ2-5; 10 nucleotides align to TRBD2. The CDR3 extends over 14 amino acids. V lost 6 bases to trimming and J lost 0 bases; unmatched junction nucleotides: 4. Germline CDR1 is SQVTM and CDR2 is ANQGSEA. Written as DNA, the CDR3 is TGCAGCGTCATACTAGCGGGGCACCAAGAGACCCAGTACTTC. Its protein is CSVILAGHQETQYF.

The sample holds a few counts of this clonotype. The V call is TRBV27, the J call TRBJ1-2; TRBD1 is a possible D gene (5 bases). V lost 6 bases and J 1 base, leaving 9 bases between the germline ends. CDR3 length: 13 residues. CDR1 is MNHEY, CDR2 SMNVEV, per germline (reference sequence). CDR3 protein: CASRWGSNYGYTF. The CDR3 bases are TGTGCCAGCAGGTGGGGCAGTAACTATGGCTACACCTTC.

V usage is TRBV7-2 and J usage is TRBJ2-7, with D possibly being TRBD1 or TRBD2 (5 bases each). V was pared by 5 bases and J by 2 bases, with 19 bases between. Germline assignment: CDR1 SGHTA and CDR2 FQGNSA. The CDR3 has 16 residues. The CDR3 region is CASSRDARPSTYEQYF. The DNA for the CDR3 is TGTGCCAGCAGCCGGGACGCAAGACCCAGTACCTACGAGCAGTACTTC.

This clonotype was counted once. J is TRBJ2-5 and V is TRBV7-7; the D gene is possibly TRBD1 (5 bases). Germline V gene data show CDR1 as SSHAT and CDR2 as FNYEAQ (reference sequence). V shed 1 base and J shed 13 bases, with 19 bases lying between them. The CDR3 extends over 14 amino acids. The CDR3, as DNA: TGTGCCAGCAGCTTAGATGGTTGGGGCGGAACCTGGTACTTC. It translates to CASSLDGWGGTWYF.

The J gene is TRBJ1-1, the V gene TRBV6-5, with unresolved D. The V gene lost 7 bases and the J gene lost 3 bases, with 12 bases spanning the gap. This CDR3 is built from 13 residues. Germline loops: CDR1 MNHEY, CDR2 SVGAGI. The CDR3 region has the DNA TGTGCCAGCACCCTAACGACGGACACTGAAGCTTTCTTT. Its protein product is CASTLTTDTEAFF.

This clonotype came up once. The rearrangement uses TRBV20-1 and TRBJ2-7; 8 bases match TRBD1. V gave up 5 bases and J gave up 7 bases; unmatched junction bases: 10. Germline CDR1 reads DFQATT; CDR2 reads SNEGSKA (reference sequence). The CDR3 covers 13 residues. This CDR3 reads CSARQGWYNEQYF. DNA of the CDR3: TGCAGTGCTCGACAGGGGTGGTACAATGAGCAGTACTTC.

The chain joins TRBV15 to TRBJ2-7, with a possible D match to TRBD1 (6 bases). The V and J ends lost 3 bases and 1 base respectively, with 10 bases between them. Germline CDR1 is LNHNV and CDR2 is YYDKDF (reference sequence). CDR3 size: 14 residues. Written as DNA, the CDR3 is TGTGCCACCAGCAGGGGGGCCGGTTCCTACGAGCAGTACTTC. Amino acid sequence: CATSRGAGSYEQYF.

J is TRBJ2-4 and V is TRBV3-1, with D possibly TRBD2 on 6 matching bases. CDR1 is LGHDT and CDR2 is YNNKEL in the germline V gene (reference sequence). CDR3 length equals 16 residues. V lost 0 bases and J lost 9, with 18 bases in between. The chain's CDR3 is CASSQDGGTQSGIQYF. CDR3 sequence (DNA): TGTGCCAGCAGCCAAGATGGAGGGACCCAGTCGGGCATTCAGTACTTC.

This clonotype was detected only once. The chain employs TRBV2 and TRBJ2-5; 10 nucleotides line up with TRBD2. The trim removed 6 bases at V and 5 bases at J, leaving 9 bases unmatched. The CDR3 totals 15 residues. The germline CDR1 and CDR2 sequences are SNHLY and FYNNEI. The CDR3 loop reads CASSPLTSGKETQYF. CDR3 nucleotide sequence: TGTGCCAGCAGCCCCCTTACTAGCGGGAAGGAGACCCAGTACTTC.

V is TRBV20-1 and J is TRBJ2-5; the D gene is possibly TRBD1 (8 bases). V lost 5 bases, J lost 2 bases, and 18 bases lay in between. Germline-derived CDR1 and CDR2 are DFQATT and SNEGSKA (reference sequence). This CDR3 comprises 15 residues. DNA of the CDR3: TGCAGTGCTGGGAGGACAGGGACTAATCAAGAGACCCAGTACTTC. Amino acids: CSAGRTGTNQETQYF.

This chain uses TRBV20-1 with TRBJ2-4; perhaps TRBD1 as D (6 bases). Germline-derived CDR1 and CDR2 are DFQATT and SNEGSKA (reference sequence). This CDR3 has 12 amino acids. V shed 6 bases and J shed 9 bases, with 15 bases lying between them. The CDR3 protein is CSATQGSGIQYF. The CDR3 DNA reads as TGCAGTGCCACACAGGGTAGTGGCATTCAGTACTTC.

The chain recombines TRBV10-3 with TRBJ1-1; 9 positions match TRBD1. The CDR3 has 13 amino acids. J gave up 3 bases and V 10 bases, and 6 bases lay outside the gene matches. In germline, CDR1 is ENHRY, CDR2 SYGVKD. The CDR3 region is CATGTGRDTEAFF. The DNA for the CDR3 is TGTGCCACCGGGACAGGGAGGGACACTGAAGCTTTCTTT.